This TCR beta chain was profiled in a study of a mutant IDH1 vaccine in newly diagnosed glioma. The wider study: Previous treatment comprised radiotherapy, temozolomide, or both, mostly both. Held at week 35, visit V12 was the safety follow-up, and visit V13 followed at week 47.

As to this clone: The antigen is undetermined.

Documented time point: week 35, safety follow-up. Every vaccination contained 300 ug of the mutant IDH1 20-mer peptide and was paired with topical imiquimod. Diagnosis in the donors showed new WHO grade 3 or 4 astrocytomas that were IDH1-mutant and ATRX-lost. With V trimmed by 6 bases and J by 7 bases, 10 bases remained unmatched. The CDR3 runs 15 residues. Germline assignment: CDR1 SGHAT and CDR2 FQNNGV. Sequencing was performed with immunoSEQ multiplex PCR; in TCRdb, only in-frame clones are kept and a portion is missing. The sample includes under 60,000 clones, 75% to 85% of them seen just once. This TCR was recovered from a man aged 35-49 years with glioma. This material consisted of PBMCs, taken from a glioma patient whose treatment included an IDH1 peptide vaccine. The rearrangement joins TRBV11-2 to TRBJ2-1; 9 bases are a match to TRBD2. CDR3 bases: TGTGCCAGCAGTCCCTTTAGCGGGAGTGTGAATGAGCAGTTCTTC. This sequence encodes CASSPFSGSVNEQFF.